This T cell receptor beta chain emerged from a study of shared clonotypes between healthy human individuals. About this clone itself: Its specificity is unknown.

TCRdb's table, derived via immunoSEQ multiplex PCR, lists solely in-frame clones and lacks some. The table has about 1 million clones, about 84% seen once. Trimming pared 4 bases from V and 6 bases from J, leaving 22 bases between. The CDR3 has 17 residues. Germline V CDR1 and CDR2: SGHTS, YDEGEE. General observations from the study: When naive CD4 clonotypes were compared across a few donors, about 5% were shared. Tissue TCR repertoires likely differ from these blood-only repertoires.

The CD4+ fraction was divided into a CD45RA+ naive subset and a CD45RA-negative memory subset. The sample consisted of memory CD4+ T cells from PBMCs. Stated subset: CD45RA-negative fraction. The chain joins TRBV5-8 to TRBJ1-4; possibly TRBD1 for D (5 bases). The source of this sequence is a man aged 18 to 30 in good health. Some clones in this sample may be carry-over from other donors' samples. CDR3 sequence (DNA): TGTGCCAGCAGCCTTCGTATGGGACGGAGTGACCATGAAAAACTGTTTTTT. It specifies CASSLRMGRSDHEKLFF.